This TCR beta chain was observed in a study of a mutant IDH1 vaccine in newly diagnosed glioma (dated by TCRdb to about 2021). About the full investigation: Patients were given eight vaccinations, in weeks 1, 3, 5, 7, 11, 15, 19 and 23, which matched visits V03 through V10. For exploratory analyses, 25 to 30 treated patients had longitudinal TCRB deep sequencing done wherever samples were available. Of the approximately 30 treated patients, 62.5% were male and roughly 38% were female, and a mean age of about 37 years was recorded. Prior to enrollment, patients had been given standard therapy consisting of radiotherapy alone, temozolomide alone, or radiochemotherapy with temozolomide, with the combination given to most patients. Six visits were used for peripheral blood collection: V03 (baseline), V05, V07, V10, V12 and V13. Vaccination was initiated 4-6 weeks after radiotherapy alone, or concurrently with temozolomide cycles in the chemotherapy-containing groups.

Results and caveats for the whole study, not just this receptor: Pseudoprogression appeared unrelated to alterations in the top peripheral T cell clonotypes detected by TCRB sequencing. The authors noted that analyses of patient blood samples could not be reproduced because of sample limitations. Availability determined which PBMC samples were chosen for TCRB deep sequencing. Immune responses induced by the vaccine were seen in approximately 93% of patients across multiple MHC alleles.

Concerning this clone: This clone's antigen is unknown. No qualities accompany the bases; no much larger clone lies one base away.

The time point label for this specimen denotes: week 23, last vaccination. Every vaccine dose consisted of 300 ug of a 20-mer mutant IDH1 peptide in Montanide, administered subcutaneously together with topical imiquimod. Newly diagnosed WHO grade 3 or 4 IDH1-mutant astrocytomas showing loss of nuclear ATRX were present in the donors. The samples were drawn from NOA16, a multicentre, single-arm, open-label phase I trial in Germany that tested a mutant IDH1 peptide vaccine in humans for the first time. The DNeasy Blood and Tissue Kit was used to extract genomic DNA from EDTA blood for TCRB sequencing. Based on the germline V gene (reference sequence), the CDR1 and CDR2 sequences are SGHKS and YYEKEE. From the cysteine up to the phenylalanine, the CDR3 has a length of 12 residues. Of all the DNA, just the CDR3 is kept, 36 bases in frame from base 1. A distance of 12 bases separates the germline ends of V and J, which lose 4 bases and 7 bases respectively.

The library was generated by the immunoSEQ multiplex PCR assay. The hsTCRB Kit was used according to the manufacturer's protocol to amplify rearranged TCR beta chain sequences. An Illumina MiSeq was used to sequence the TCRB libraries. The published analysis was carried out like this. The kit vendor's proprietary platform handled demultiplexing, trimming and gene mapping. Here the immuneACCESS table is served through TCRdb, limited to in-frame sequences with V and J called. Missing clones are a known gap in these copies; in checked studies unresolved V genes cover under half, and the rest lacks a known reason. V, J and clone size reflect that table, while D and trimming were determined from the DNA. The sample table lists 60,000 or so clones, around 80% of them with a count of one. Together, the top ten hold approximately 8.1% of the sample.

The V and J segments used are TRBV5-5 and TRBJ2-7; the D gene lacks a confident call. Sequencing used PBMCs, obtained from a glioma patient whose treatment included an IDH1 peptide vaccine. The TCR sequence derives from a woman aged 35 to 49 with glioma. Some clones in this sample may be carry-over from other donors' samples. The DNA sequence is given as TGTGCCAGCAGCCTGTTAGACGGGGAGCAGTACTTC. Its protein reads: CASSLLDGEQYF.